This T cell receptor beta chain is drawn from a study of T cells in Graves' hyperthyroidism and ophthalmopathy. RNA transcripts were the template for amplifying TCR beta CDR3 regions. A first-round RT-PCR of the TCR CDR3 used the HTBI primer set. TCRdb reprocessed the multiplex PCR reads with MiXCR, giving one entry per CDR3 protein. The table lists fewer than 350,000 distinct CDR3 sequences, roughly 13% of them singletons. The germline CDR1 and CDR2 sequences are MDHEN and SYDVKM. The junction had 11 bases not matched to a gene; V was cut back by 6 bases and J by 5 bases. CDR3 length: 16 residues. This clonotype showed up many times.

The chain links TRBV28 to TRBJ2-3, with 10 bases that match TRBD2. The TCR originated in a woman aged 40-49 years with Graves' hyperthyroidism. The material sequenced was blood. CDR3 nucleotides: TGTGCCAGCAGCACACCGGGACTAGCGTCAGGAGATACGCAGTATTTT. Encoded protein: CASSTPGLASGDTQYF.